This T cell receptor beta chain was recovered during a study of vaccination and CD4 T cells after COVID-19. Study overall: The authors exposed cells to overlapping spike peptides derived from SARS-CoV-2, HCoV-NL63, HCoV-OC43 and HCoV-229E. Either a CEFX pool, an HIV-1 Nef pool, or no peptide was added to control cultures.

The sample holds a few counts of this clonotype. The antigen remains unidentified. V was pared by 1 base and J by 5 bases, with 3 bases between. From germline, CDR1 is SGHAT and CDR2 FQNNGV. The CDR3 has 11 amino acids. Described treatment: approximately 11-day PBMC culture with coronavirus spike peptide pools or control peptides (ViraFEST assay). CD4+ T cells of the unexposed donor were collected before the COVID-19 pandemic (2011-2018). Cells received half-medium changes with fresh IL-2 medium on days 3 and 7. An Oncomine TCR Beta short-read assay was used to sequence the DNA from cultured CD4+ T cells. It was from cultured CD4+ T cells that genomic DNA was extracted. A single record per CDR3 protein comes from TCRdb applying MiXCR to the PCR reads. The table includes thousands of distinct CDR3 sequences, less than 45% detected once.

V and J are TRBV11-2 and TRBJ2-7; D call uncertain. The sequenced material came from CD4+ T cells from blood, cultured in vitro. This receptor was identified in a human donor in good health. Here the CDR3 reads CASSLVHEQYF. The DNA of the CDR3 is TGTGCCAGCAGCTTAGTGCACGAGCAGTACTTC.